This TCR beta chain was obtained from a study of CD8 T cells in ankylosing spondylitis. Study-level results: A TCR beta motif made of 7 to 9 highly homologous variants seemed typical of ankylosing spondylitis blood. Both synovial fluid and blood in reactive arthritis had previously been reported to carry some motif variants. It was reported that disease-linked clones were significantly enriched in matched ankylosing spondylitis synovial fluid. Disease-associated clonotypes exhibited CD8+ identity and were relatively infrequent in peripheral blood.

CDR3 length: 13 amino acids. The germline gives CDR1 SGHTA, CDR2 FQGTGA. The trim removed 3 bases at V and 7 bases at J, leaving 5 bases unmatched. This clonotype was observed many times. What it binds is unknown. Making the TCR beta libraries involved quantitative 5'-RACE with molecular barcodes. TCRdb fed the 5' RACE reads into MiXCR, producing one record per CDR3 protein. The sample gives fewer than 500,000 distinct CDR3 sequences, about a fifth of which show up once; about 16% is in the top ten. This chain uses TRBV7-3 with TRBJ1-1, with TRBD1 matching 7 bases. The sequence derives from a male donor with ankylosing spondylitis. Sequenced material: blood, either unsorted or a sorted T cell fraction (not recorded which). CDR3 nucleotides: TGTGCCAGCAGCTTTGCCGGGACAGATGAAGCTTTCTTT. Residues: CASSFAGTDEAFF.